This TCR beta chain was found in a study of tumor-infiltrating lymphocytes in primary liver carcinoma. Study in general: The patients included men and women who were aged 30 to 69 years. Study-wide findings and caveats: Lesser overlap characterized tumor-adjacent and tumor-blood pairs relative to tumor region pairs.

Priming with a constant-region primer yielded TCR beta cDNA from around 0.45 ug total RNA. Generation of the TCR beta libraries relied on three nested multiplex PCR rounds using slightly modified ARM-PCR. TRBV1-TRBV30 forward primers paired with a C-beta reverse primer were used in the first two PCR rounds, which ran approximately 10 cycles each. TCRdb re-derived calls from the multiplex PCR reads in MiXCR, one entry per CDR3 protein. Of around 60,000 distinct CDR3 sequences listed, about 65% are singletons. From roughly 20-30 mg of unsorted bulk tissue, DNA and RNA were co-extracted together. Patients underwent resection of primary liver carcinoma. Tumors were each sampled at five separate regions. With respect to this clonotype: Its matching antigen is unknown.

The CDR3 has 16 amino acids. This sequence originates from a man in his forties with primary liver carcinoma and hepatitis B virus infection. The material sequenced was liver tumor tissue from sampling region 4. Subset here: tumor region T4, right-lateral pole. The genes are TRBV3-2 and TRBJ2-5; the table's D gene call, TRBD1, was not cross checked with the DNA. TRBV3-2 is annotated as a pseudogene. CDR3 sequence reads: CASSSSGDRGQETQYF. CDR3 DNA: TGTGCCAGCAGCTCGAGTGGGGACAGGGGCCAAGAGACCCAGTACTTC.